This T cell receptor (beta chain) was captured in a study of regulatory T cells in long-lasting Graves disease. The time point: newly diagnosed GD, antithyroid drugs for less than 3 months. Preparation of the TCR library used RNA extracted from PBMCs. The patients included were those that came from an endocrinology department in Xi'an, China. This clonotype occurred once. From germline, CDR1 is SGHAT and CDR2 FQDESV (reference sequence). The germline V and J ends were trimmed by 2 bases and 1 base, with 9 bases remaining between them. The CDR3 consists of 15 residues. Building of the TCR beta libraries involved iRepertoire HTBI primers and Arm-PCR of CDR3 regions. TCRdb re-analysed the multiplex PCR reads in MiXCR, keeping a single row per CDR3 protein. The sample has over 500,000 distinct CDR3 sequences; roughly 15% are singletons. A further study also used this sample, focusing on T cells in Graves' hyperthyroidism and ophthalmopathy. This second study says: Patients aged 18 to 65 had newly diagnosed hyperthyroidism that had lasted under 2 months.

This rearrangement joins TRBV11-1 to TRBJ1-3; TRBD1 might be the D (5 bases). The receptor comes from a man between 18 and 35 years old with Graves disease. This specimen consisted of peripheral blood mononuclear cells (PBMCs), obtained at new diagnosis, from a patient treated with antithyroid drugs. The CDR3 sequence is CASSLFAGSGNTIYF. The CDR3 DNA reads TGTGCCAGCAGCTTATTCGCAGGGTCTGGAAACACCATATATTTT.